Each of the 29 T cell receptor beta chains below was sequenced from the same sample in a study of control samples from healthy donors and cancer patients (dated by TCRdb to about 2020). The library was prepared using the immunoSEQ multiplex PCR assay. TCRdb provides this immuneACCESS table in a form limited to in-frame rearrangements. Some clones are lacking; in checked studies, under half of them reflect an unresolved V gene, and why the rest are absent is not known. Within this sample are 10,000 to 15,000 clones, with roughly 88% of them counted one time only. The ten most abundant clones make up approximately 2.8% of the sample. The sequencing input was formalin-fixed, paraffin-embedded tissue. The receptors come from a male donor with melanoma.

The chain recombines TRBV6-6 with TRBJ2-1; D not certain. The germline CDR1 and CDR2 sequences are MNHNY and SVGAGI (reference sequence). The CDR3 has 15 amino acids. Trimming pared 6 bases from V and 0 bases from J, leaving 12 bases between. The CDR3 region is CASRPDLSSYNEQFF. In DNA form, the CDR3 reads TGTGCCAGCAGGCCTGACCTCAGCTCCTACAATGAGCAGTTCTTC.

Only one count was recorded for this clone. The chain uses TRBV12-3 or TRBV12-4 and TRBJ2-7, with 7 bases lining up with TRBD2. The V segment lost 4 bases and the J segment 3 bases; nucleotides outside the gene matches: 0. CDR3 size: 12 residues. CDR3 DNA: TGTGCCAGCAGTTGGACTAGCTACGAGCAGTACGTC. It is translated as CASSWTSYEQYV.

J is TRBJ1-4 and V is TRBV9; perhaps TRBD1 as D (6 bases). Trimming took off 0 bases at V and 4 bases at J, with 10 bases between the two ends. The CDR3 is 15 amino acids. Germline CDR1 is SGDLS and CDR2 is YYNGEE. CDR3 DNA: TGTGCCAGCAGCGTAGGAAGGGGGGGTAATGAAAAACTGTTTTTT. Residues: CASSVGRGGNEKLFF.

Notes on this clone: A read error may produce the germline difference seen at one junction end. The CDR3 sequence is CASSYRRGTSGVETQYF. CDR3 coding DNA: TGTGCTAGCAGTTATAGAAGGGGGACTAGCGGCGTAGAGACCCAGTACTTC. The V call is TRBV3-1 (or the pseudogene TRBV3-2), the J call TRBJ2-5; 11 bases align to TRBD2. The CDR3 spans 17 residues. Germline values: CDR1 LGHDT, CDR2 YNNKEL (reference sequence).

The CDR3 protein is CAWVHGGLAEGEQYF. For the CDR3, the DNA is TGTGCCTGGGTACATGGGGGACTAGCGGAGGGGGAGCAGTACTTC. The chain joins TRBV30 to TRBJ2-7; 11 positions match TRBD2. The CDR3 has 15 amino acids. J lost 7 bases, V lost 5 bases, and 13 bases had no gene match. Per germline, CDR1 GTSNPN and CDR2 SVGIG (reference sequence). The whole variable domain, filled in from reference TRBV30 and TRBJ2-7, reads SQTIHQWPATLVQPVGSPLSLECTVEGTSNPNLYWYRQAAGRGLQLLFYSVGIGQISSEVPQNLSASRPQDRQFILSSKKLLLSDSGFYLCAWVHGGLAEGEQYFGPGTRLTVT.

This rearrangement joins TRBV24-1 to TRBJ2-5; D remains ambiguous. This CDR3 contains 16 residues. Trimming shortened V by 0 bases and J by 2 bases, and 12 bases separated the two germline ends. The germline CDR1 and CDR2 sequences are KGHDR and SFDVKD. CDR3 sequence: CATSDLGSAVQETQYF. CDR3 sequence (DNA): TGTGCCACCAGTGATTTGGGGTCGGCGGTACAAGAGACCCAGTACTTC.

The chain couples TRBV7-6 to TRBJ2-2; 13 bases map to TRBD2. The CDR3 has 19 residues. Germline CDR1 SGHVS, CDR2 FNYEAQ. V trimming: 5 bases; J trimming: 3 bases; junction bases outside the gene matches: 12. Here the CDR3 DNA reads TGTGCCAGCAGCCCTCAAAGACTAGCGGGAGGCTCTTACACCGGGGAGCTGTTTTTT. This encodes CASSPQRLAGGSYTGELFF.

This clone was seen once. The chain links TRBV7-9 to TRBJ2-1; D is possibly TRBD2 (6 bases). V was shortened by 7 bases and J by 8 bases, with 12 bases between the two germline ends. Germline V gives CDR1 SEHNR, CDR2 FQNEAQ (reference sequence). This CDR3 is 12 amino acids long. The CDR3: CASTSGVYEQFF. CDR3 bases: TGTGCCAGCACCTCGGGGGTTTATGAGCAGTTCTTC.

The chain links TRBV5-1 to TRBJ1-1, with TRBD1 as a possible D gene (6 bases). This CDR3 contains 12 residues. Germline V gene sequence: CDR1 SGHRS, CDR2 YFSETQ. V lost 4 bases and J lost 11, with 15 bases in between. The DNA for the CDR3 is TGCGCCAGCAGCCCCTCCAGGGGAGCTGCTTTCTTT. Its protein is CASSPSRGAAFF.

The sample holds one count of this clone. The chain employs TRBV5-1 and TRBJ1-1, with 8 bases aligning to TRBD1. The CDR3 runs to 13 residues. Germline values: CDR1 SGHRS, CDR2 YFSETQ. With 0 bases clipped from V and 7 bases from J, the junction kept 2 bases outside the gene matches. The CDR3 DNA sequence: TGCGCCAGCAGCTTGGAAGGACAGGGTGAAGCTTTCTTT. It encodes CASSLEGQGEAFF.

V gene TRBV14 combines with J gene TRBJ1-6; D gene uncertain. Germline V lookup: CDR1 SGHDN, CDR2 FVKESK. V was shortened by 0 bases and J by 10 bases, with 10 bases between the two germline ends. The CDR3 is 14 residues long. The CDR3 DNA reads as TGTGCCAGCAGCCAAGAGTCAAAAGGGTCACCCCTCCACTTT. Translation: CASSQESKGSPLHF.

The CDR3 protein is CASSLYPSGQDLSDTQYF. The CDR3 nucleotides are TGTGCCAGCAGCCTGTACCCATCGGGACAAGACCTCTCAGATACGCAGTATTTT. This chain uses TRBV11-2 with TRBJ2-3, with D possibly being TRBD1 (6 bases). The V gene's germline CDR1 is SGHAT and CDR2 FQNNGV. The CDR3 is made up of 18 amino acids. V lost 5 bases and J lost 4, with 25 bases in between.

This clone was observed a few times. The chain carries TRBV11-1 and TRBJ1-6; 8 bases match TRBD1. Germline values: CDR1 SGHAT, CDR2 FQDESV (reference sequence). The CDR3 covers 15 residues. The junction had 10 bases not matched to a gene; V was cut back by 6 bases and J by 9 bases. CDR3 protein: CASSPSGQVSSPLHF. CDR3 bases: TGTGCCAGCAGTCCCTCGGGACAGGTGTCTTCACCCCTCCACTTT.

The chain carries TRBV18 and TRBJ1-1; TRBD1 agrees at 9 bases. The germline gives CDR1 KGHSH, CDR2 LQKENI. V shed 4 bases, J shed 3 bases, and the junction held 9 bases outside the gene matches. There are 16 residues in the CDR3. CDR3 nucleotide sequence: TGTGCCAGCTCACAGAATACAGGGGGCATTGACACTGAAGCTTTCTTT. As protein: CASSQNTGGIDTEAFF.

On this clone itself: Its ends do not fully match the called genes, so a read error is possible. The chain combines TRBV5-1 with TRBJ2-7; D gene unclear. Germline assignment: CDR1 SGHRS and CDR2 YFSETQ. The CDR3 loop spans 8 amino acids. The CDR3 sequence: CASSSASF. The CDR3 nucleotides read TGCGCCAGCAGCTCTGCCAGCTTC.

DNA for the CDR3: TGTGCCAGCTCACCACCCAGCGCGGGAGGATCCAAAAACATTCAGTACTTC. It specifies CASSPPSAGGSKNIQYF. The genes are TRBV18 and TRBJ2-4; 8 nucleotides align to TRBD2. Losses at the gene ends were 0 bases for V and 2 bases for J; bases not matched to a gene: 6. CDR3 length equals 17 residues. Germline CDR1 and CDR2: KGHSH and LQKENI.

This clone was seen a handful of times. The chain couples TRBV7-9 to TRBJ1-6; TRBD1 matches 8 bases. The CDR3 contains 17 residues. Trimming at V came to 5 bases and at J to 10 bases, leaving 16 bases not matched to a gene. Germline CDR1 SEHNR, CDR2 FQNEAQ (reference sequence). The CDR3 region has the DNA TGTGCCAGCAGCCTACACGATTGGACAGGGCAGGGATCACCCCTCCACTTT. It specifies CASSLHDWTGQGSPLHF.

The chain recombines TRBV19 with TRBJ1-2, with 10 bases aligning to TRBD1. Germline V gene lookup returns CDR1 LNHDA and CDR2 SQIVND (reference sequence). This CDR3 has 15 amino acids. The V gene end was trimmed by 5 bases and the J gene end by 6 bases; junction bases not matched to a gene: 9. CDR3 protein: CASSSQLTGGHGYTF. The CDR3 DNA follows: TGTGCCAGTAGTTCCCAGTTGACAGGGGGCCATGGCTACACCTTC.

The chain employs TRBV15 and TRBJ2-3; 9 bases line up with TRBD2. The CDR3 is 12 residues long. Trimming took 3 bases from V and 11 from J; bases not matched to a gene: 3. Germline loops: CDR1 LNHNV, CDR2 YYDKDF (reference sequence). The CDR3 bases are TGTGCCACCAGCAGGAGAGCGGGGGGGCAGTATTTT. Protein: CATSRRAGGQYF.

This clone was detected only once. V usage is TRBV18 and J usage is TRBJ2-2, with 11 bases lining up with TRBD2. Germline V CDR1 and CDR2: KGHSH, LQKENI. V was pared by 2 bases and J by 6 bases, with 8 bases of the junction left unmatched. The CDR3 contains 17 residues. The CDR3: CASSPSSLAGGAGELFF. The DNA of the CDR3 is TGTGCCAGCTCACCAAGTAGCCTAGCGGGAGGTGCCGGGGAGCTGTTTTTT.

This clone was seen only once. V usage is TRBV7-9 and J usage is TRBJ2-2, with 10 bases aligning to TRBD2. Losses at the gene ends were 1 base for V and 1 base for J; bases not matched to a gene: 0. The CDR3 totals 16 residues. The germline V gene has CDR1 SEHNR and CDR2 FQNEAQ (reference sequence). This CDR3 reads CASSLGTSGNTGELFF. CDR3 sequence (DNA): TGTGCCAGCAGCTTAGGGACTAGCGGGAACACCGGGGAGCTGTTTTTT.

The V and J genes are TRBV4-1 and TRBJ2-7, with 7 bases fitting TRBD2. The germline V gene has CDR1 MGHRA and CDR2 YSYEKL. The trim removed 0 bases at V and 0 bases at J, leaving 8 bases unmatched. The CDR3 covers 17 residues. The CDR3 region is CASSQDLPAGTSYEQYV. CDR3 DNA: TGCGCCAGCAGCCAAGATCTTCCAGCGGGGACCTCCTACGAGCAGTACGTC.

The rearrangement links TRBV18 to TRBJ2-7, with D possibly called TRBD1 or TRBD2 (5 bases each). With 6 bases removed from V and 2 bases from J, the gap between germline ends came to 14 bases. Germline CDR1 reads KGHSH; CDR2 reads LQKENI. The CDR3 runs to 14 residues. The CDR3 nucleotides read TGTGCCAGCTCCGGGGCTCCCGGAGCCTACGAGCAGTACTTC. It encodes CASSGAPGAYEQYF.

The chain joins TRBV2 to TRBJ1-2, with TRBD1 as a possible D gene (5 bases). Trimming cost V 4 bases and J 7 bases, with 16 bases left between them. The CDR3 extends over 14 amino acids. Germline loops: CDR1 SNHLY, CDR2 FYNNEI. The CDR3 coding sequence is TGTGCCAGCAGTGTCCTGGTTCAGGGCCCTGGCTACACCTTC. Translated: CASSVLVQGPGYTF. The full variable domain, in which reference TRBV2 and TRBJ1-2 provide the parts outside the CDR3, is EPEVTQTPSHQVTQMGQEVILRCVPISNHLYFYWYRQILGQKVEFLVSFYNNEISEKSEIFDDQFSVERPDGSNFTLKIRSTKLEDSAMYFCASSVLVQGPGYTFGSGTRLTVV.

Sample share makes this clone large. The CDR3 nucleotides are TGTGCCAGCAGTTTACAGGGGGCTAACTATGGCTACACCTTC. This translates into CASSLQGANYGYTF. The chain has TRBV27 and TRBJ1-2; 7 bases fit TRBD1. Germline V CDR1 and CDR2: MNHEY, SMNVEV (reference sequence). V shed 2 bases and J 0 bases; nucleotides not matched to a gene: 0. The CDR3 is 14 residues long.

The chain is built from TRBV24-1 and TRBJ2-2; possibly TRBD1 or TRBD2 for D (6 bases each). Trimming removed 6 bases at V and 1 base at J, with 8 bases between. This CDR3 is 14 amino acids long. CDR1 and CDR2 from the germline V gene are KGHDR and SFDVKD. CDR3 amino acids: CATSRGLNTGELFF. The CDR3 DNA reads as TGTGCCACCAGTCGGGGGCTGAACACCGGGGAGCTGTTTTTT.

Only a few counts were recorded for this clone. The J gene is TRBJ2-7, the V gene TRBV24-1; 8 bases line up with TRBD2. Trimming took 3 bases from V and 6 from J; bases not matched to a gene: 6. This CDR3 spans 14 amino acids. Germline CDR1 KGHDR, CDR2 SFDVKD. CDR3: CATSDLTSAGEQYV. CDR3 sequence (DNA): TGTGCCACCAGTGATCTGACTAGCGCCGGCGAGCAGTACGTC.

V and J are TRBV13 and TRBJ1-1; no clear D. Deletions cut 1 base from V and 5 bases from J, with 5 bases between. The CDR3 has 12 residues. Germline CDR1 and CDR2: PRHDT and FYEKMQ (reference sequence). The CDR3 DNA is TGTGCCAGCAGCTTAGAGAGGACTGAAGCTTTCTTT. Translation: CASSLERTEAFF.

V gene TRBV6-2 or TRBV6-3 combines with J gene TRBJ2-2; 8 nucleotides line up with TRBD2. After removal of 6 bases from V and 2 bases from J, the junction contained 5 bases not matched to a gene. This CDR3 has 15 amino acids. Per germline, CDR1 MNHEY and CDR2 SVGEGT. The CDR3 coding sequence is TGTGCCAGCAGCCTGGGACTAGAAAACACCGGGGAGCTGTTTTTT. Its protein product is CASSLGLENTGELFF.